This T cell receptor beta chain derives from a study of blood T cell repertoires in COVID-19 (TCRdb year 2020). Regarding the study in general: Samples covering the acute and convalescent phases of COVID-19 were provided by collaborators in the United States, Italy and Spain. The dataset comprised deeply sampled blood TCRbeta repertoires from subjects exposed to, actively infected with, or recovered from COVID-19. The samples were drawn from the first 160 participants of the ongoing ImmuneRACE study and from 950 to 1,500 subjects provided by 6 global collaborators. The repertoires were released in a freely available public database intended as a resource for research on the immune response to SARS-CoV-2. The prospective study material was composed of cDNA or gDNA derived from T cells, B-cell-depleted T cells, or PBMCs. HLA class I and class II types, where available, came from metadata supplied by the sample provider rather than from assay-based typing. A de-identified subject ID, COVID-19 status, age in years and sex were almost always included in the sample metadata.

The CDR3 sequence holds 18 residues, the cysteine and phenylalanine included. Just CDR3 DNA is preserved here, 54 bases in frame from base 1. V loses 2 bases at its end and J loses 1 base; junction bases beyond the gene matches: 13. The CDR1 and CDR2 encoded by the germline V gene are SGHTA and FQGNSA. Broader findings and caveats from the paper: The amount of clinical and demographic metadata varied by source and participant and was provided uncurated.

On this clone itself: Its antigen is still unknown. No much larger clone exists at a distance of one base, and base qualities are not known.

Each collaborating institution followed its own protocols to collect whole blood in K2EDTA tubes. For TCRbeta analysis, collaborators shipped samples in one of three forms: frozen whole blood, isolated PBMCs, or DNA extracted from either of those sample types. TCRbeta CDR3 regions were amplified from genomic DNA by means of the immunoSEQ Assay, a bias-controlled multiplex PCR. In the authors' own workflow: The number of nucleated cells in each sample was estimated from the amplification of reference gene primers within the assay. To quantify the absolute abundance of each unique TCRbeta CDR3 rearrangement, sequence reads were collapsed and filtered. Productive Simpson clonality was computed per sample as the square root of Simpson's diversity index over productive rearrangements. The immuneACCESS repertoire file appears here via TCRdb, limited to in-frame rearrangements. These files lack a portion of the clones; in checked studies, under half of the deficit traces to unresolved V genes, and the cause of the others is not known. V and J calls and clone size are as listed in that table; D and trimming were resolved from the DNA. The sample table lists 100,000 to 150,000 clones, about 85% of them with a count of one. Of the sample, 3.5% to 4.5% is held by the ten largest clones.

Sequencing was done on a sample of peripheral blood. The TCR sequence derives from a man between 60 and 75 years old with acute or convalescent COVID-19. Recombination connected TRBV7-2 to TRBJ2-7; TRBD2 aligns with 8 central bases. The CDR3 in this case is CASSLNGRLAGGSYEQYF. The sequenced DNA: TGTGCCAGCAGCTTAAACGGCCGGCTAGCGGGCGGGTCCTACGAGCAGTACTTC.